These 2 T cell receptor beta chains share one sample of origin, sequenced in a study of blood T cells in healthy people across ages. Using a J-beta primer mix together with a sample-barcoded 5' primer, a second PCR was run for roughly 6 to 12 cycles. TCRdb passed the 5' RACE reads through MiXCR, listing each CDR3 protein once. The data contain roughly 1.6 million distinct CDR3 sequences, roughly a third of them seen just once; the ten biggest clones take up over 9%. Sequenced sample: blood. The receptors were sampled from a woman aged 30 to 39 in good health.

This clonotype showed up just a few times. V and J are TRBV7-8 and TRBJ1-2; D is possibly TRBD1 (5 bases). V lost 3 bases, J lost 3 bases, and 11 bases lay in between. Germline V gives CDR1 SGHVS, CDR2 FQNEAQ. CDR3 length equals 14 residues. CDR3 bases: TGTGCCAGCAGCTTTGACAGCCATGACTATGGCTACACCTTC. This codes for CASSFDSHDYGYTF.

The genes are TRBV28 and TRBJ2-1; 14 positions match TRBD2. In germline, CDR1 is MDHEN, CDR2 SYDVKM. This CDR3 is built from 16 residues. Trimming took 4 bases from V and 9 from J; bases not matched to a gene: 8. The CDR3 protein is CASSSPGLAGAGEQFF. The CDR3 DNA reads as TGTGCCAGCAGTTCACCGGGACTAGCGGGAGCGGGTGAGCAGTTCTTC. The complete variable domain, with remaining parts taken from reference TRBV28 and TRBJ2-1, reads DVKVTQSSRYLVKRTGEKVFLECVQDMDHENMFWYRQDPGLGLRLIYFSYDVKMKEKGDIPEGYSVSREKKERFSLILESASTNQTSMYLCASSSPGLAGAGEQFFGPGTRLTVL.